The 15 T cell receptor beta chains presented below share a single source sample, sequenced in a study of beta chain features in type 1 diabetes. As every portion of the isolated RNA was reverse transcribed, the sequencing read expressed TCRB transcripts. TCRdb keeps only in-frame clones here, not all; method: immunoSEQ multiplex PCR. Among under 400,000 clones listed, roughly 12% were seen once. The source material was naive CD4+ T cells from blood. The receptors shown here come from a man aged 18 to 29 in good health.

The genes are TRBV9 and TRBJ1-4; tentative D call: TRBD1 (5 bases). Germline lookup yields CDR1 SGDLS and CDR2 YYNGEE. V was cut by 3 bases and J by 6 bases, with 18 bases left in between. The CDR3 is 16 residues long. The CDR3 protein is CASSAFRVRPHEKLFF. Here the CDR3 DNA reads TGTGCCAGCAGCGCCTTCAGGGTCAGGCCCCATGAAAAACTGTTTTTT.

The chain has TRBV5-1 and TRBJ2-7; 8 nucleotides align to TRBD2. Germline assignment: CDR1 SGHRS and CDR2 YFSETQ. V gave up 4 bases and J gave up 6 bases; unmatched junction bases: 12. This CDR3 contains 15 residues. DNA for the CDR3: TGCGCCAGCAGCCCGCAGAGCGGGAGTGGCGGCGAGCAGTACTTC. Translating gives CASSPQSGSGGEQYF.

The rearrangement links TRBV7-9 to TRBJ1-4; weak D call: TRBD1 (5 bases). V was pared by 5 bases and J by 8 bases, with 15 bases between. This CDR3 spans 14 amino acids. Per the germline V gene, CDR1 is SEHNR and CDR2 is FQNEAQ (reference sequence). This CDR3 reads CASSPSGGGEKLFF. The CDR3 bases are TGTGCCAGCAGCCCTTCGGGGGGAGGCGAAAAACTGTTTTTT. The full variable domain, its missing parts supplied by reference TRBV7-9 and TRBJ1-4, is DTGVSQNPRHKITKRGQNVTFRCDPISEHNRLYWYRQTLGQGPEFLTYFQNEAQLEKSRLLSDRFSAERPKGSFSTLEIQRTEQGDSAMYLCASSPSGGGEKLFFGSGTQLSVL.

This chain links TRBV18 with TRBJ2-3, with D possibly matching TRBD2 (6 bases). Germline V lookup: CDR1 KGHSH, CDR2 LQKENI. With 6 bases removed from V and 5 bases from J, the gap between germline ends came to 12 bases. The CDR3 covers 13 residues. The DNA of the CDR3 is TGTGCCAGCTCTGGAGGGGAAGGAGATACGCAGTATTTT. As protein: CASSGGEGDTQYF.

The J gene is TRBJ2-2, the V gene TRBV11-2; TRBD2 agrees at 8 bases. The CDR3 has 16 residues. The V segment lost 5 bases and the J segment 5 bases; nucleotides outside the gene matches: 10. Germline CDR1 is SGHAT and CDR2 is FQNNGV. CDR3: CASSRAAGGYTGELFF. CDR3 nucleotide sequence: TGTGCCAGCAGCCGCGCCGCGGGAGGCTATACCGGGGAGCTGTTTTTT.

A few counts support this clone. V and J are TRBV28 and TRBJ1-4; possible D gene TRBD1, 6 bases. Germline V gives CDR1 MDHEN, CDR2 SYDVKM. V was cut by 9 bases and J by 0 bases, with 8 bases left in between. The CDR3 extends over 13 amino acids. The chain's CDR3 is CASKGATNEKLFF. In DNA, the CDR3 is TGTGCCAGTAAGGGGGCAACTAATGAAAAACTGTTTTTT.

This clone was counted between two and nine times. This sequence joins TRBV10-3 and TRBJ2-7; a weak D match, TRBD2 (5 bases). V lost 0 bases, J lost 9 bases, and 9 bases lay in between. The CDR3 sequence is 12 residues long. CDR1 is ENHRY and CDR2 is SYGVKD in the germline V gene. CDR3 bases: TGTGCCATCAGTGAGTCGAATAGCGTGCAGTACTTC. This sequence encodes CAISESNSVQYF.

The genes are TRBV6-5 and TRBJ2-2, with a tentative D call TRBD1 (6 bases). Germline loops: CDR1 MNHEY, CDR2 SVGAGI. The V and J ends lost 7 bases and 6 bases respectively, with 15 bases between them. This CDR3 is built from 14 residues. CDR3 region: CASTRTVGAGELFF. The CDR3 bases are TGTGCCAGCACCCGGACAGTTGGTGCCGGGGAGCTGTTTTTT.

This clone appeared a few times. The rearrangement joins TRBV7-9 to TRBJ1-1; D call uncertain. This CDR3 is built from 12 residues. Per germline, CDR1 SEHNR and CDR2 FQNEAQ (reference sequence). Trimming took off 5 bases at V and 10 bases at J, with 14 bases between the two ends. For the CDR3, the DNA is TGTGCCAGCAGCCAGCGGGTTGGCGGAGCTTTCTTT. This translates into CASSQRVGGAFF.

This clone was detected a few times. CDR3 in DNA: TGCGCCAGCAGCTTGGGGGCTAGCGGCGAGACCCAGTACTTC. Translation gives CASSLGASGETQYF. This chain uses TRBV5-1 with TRBJ2-5; 7 bases agree with TRBD2. CDR1 SGHRS and CDR2 YFSETQ come from the germline V gene. J lost 5 bases, V lost 0 bases, and 4 bases had no gene match. The CDR3 totals 14 residues.

CDR3 in amino acids: CASSQGNRGRRVIEKLFF. The CDR3 bases are TGTGCCAGCAGCCAAGGCAACAGGGGGCGAAGAGTTATTGAAAAACTGTTTTTT. This rearrangement joins TRBV4-2 to TRBJ1-4; 9 bases align to TRBD1. This CDR3 spans 18 amino acids. Germline V gene data show CDR1 as LGHNA and CDR2 as YNFKEQ. The trim removed 1 base at V and 7 bases at J, leaving 13 bases unmatched.

The chain combines TRBV30 with TRBJ2-2; TRBD1 agrees at 7 bases. CDR3 size: 13 residues. J gave up 0 bases and V 5 bases, and 0 bases lay outside the gene matches. Germline V CDR1 and CDR2: GTSNPN, SVGIG (reference sequence). The CDR3 sequence is CAWGTANTGELFF. CDR3 coding DNA: TGTGCCTGGGGGACAGCGAACACCGGGGAGCTGTTTTTT.

This clone has only a few counts. The gene calls are TRBV5-4 and TRBJ2-3; unclear D gene. The CDR3 runs 14 residues. Trimming took off 3 bases at V and 2 bases at J, with 10 bases between the two ends. Germline loops: CDR1 SGHNT, CDR2 YYREEE (reference sequence). CDR3 sequence: CASSSLYNTDTQYF. The CDR3 coding sequence is TGTGCCAGCAGCTCCCTCTATAACACAGATACGCAGTATTTT.

This clone was seen only a few times. The genes are TRBV29-1 and TRBJ2-3; a possible D gene is TRBD1 (6 bases). CDR3 size: 14 residues. The V gene's germline CDR1 is SQVTM and CDR2 ANQGSEA. Deletions cut 7 bases from V and 4 bases from J, with 18 bases between. CDR3 DNA: TGCAGCGCAAGGACAGAATATTTGCCAGATACGCAGTATTTT. Amino acids: CSARTEYLPDTQYF.

This clone was seen only a few times. In the same sample, other DNA sequences code for this CDR3. The genes are TRBV18 and TRBJ1-5, with D perhaps matching TRBD1 (5 bases). With 2 bases removed from V and 4 bases from J, the gap between germline ends came to 18 bases. Looked up from germline, CDR1 is KGHSH and CDR2 is LQKENI. This CDR3 spans 17 amino acids. The CDR3 DNA sequence: TGTGCCAGCTCACCAAGGGCAAGGGGCTTCGGGAATCAGCCCCAGCATTTT. Amino acids: CASSPRARGFGNQPQHF. Variable domain in full (rest from reference TRBV18 and TRBJ1-5): NAGVMQNPRHLVRRRGQEARLRCSPMKGHSHVYWYRQLPEEGLKFMVYLQKENIIDESGMPKERFSAEFPKEGPSILRIQQVVRGDSAAYFCASSPRARGFGNQPQHFGDGTRLSIL.